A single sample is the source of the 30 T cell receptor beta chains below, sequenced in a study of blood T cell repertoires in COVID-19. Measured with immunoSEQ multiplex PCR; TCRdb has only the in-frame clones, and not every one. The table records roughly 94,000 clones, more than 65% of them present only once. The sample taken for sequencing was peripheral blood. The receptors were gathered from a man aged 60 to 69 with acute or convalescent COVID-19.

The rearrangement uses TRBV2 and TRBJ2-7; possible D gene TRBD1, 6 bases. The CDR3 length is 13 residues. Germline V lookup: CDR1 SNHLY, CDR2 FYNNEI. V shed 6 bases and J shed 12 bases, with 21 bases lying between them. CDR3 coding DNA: TGTGCCAGCAGAGGGGCGTGGACAGCCATGTCGTACGTC. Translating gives CASRGAWTAMSYV.

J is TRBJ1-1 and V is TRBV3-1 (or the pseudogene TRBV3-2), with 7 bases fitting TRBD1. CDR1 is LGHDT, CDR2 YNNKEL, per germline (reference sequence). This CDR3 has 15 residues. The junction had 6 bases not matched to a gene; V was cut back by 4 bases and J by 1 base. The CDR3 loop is CASSLYRGANTEAFF. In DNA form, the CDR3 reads TGTGCCAGCAGCCTTTACAGGGGTGCGAACACTGAAGCTTTCTTT.

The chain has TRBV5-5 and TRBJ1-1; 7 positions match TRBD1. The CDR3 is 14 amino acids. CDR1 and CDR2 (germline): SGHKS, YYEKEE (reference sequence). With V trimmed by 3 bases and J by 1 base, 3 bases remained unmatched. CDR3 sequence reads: CASSYGQANTEAFF. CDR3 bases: TGTGCCAGCAGCTATGGACAGGCGAACACTGAAGCTTTCTTT.

Here the CDR3 DNA reads TGTGCCAGCTCACGCGGCGCTCAAGAGACCCAGTACTTC. This gives the protein CASSRGAQETQYF. This chain links TRBV18 with TRBJ2-5; no firm D call. V lost 4 bases and J 2 bases, leaving 8 bases between the germline ends. Germline V CDR1 and CDR2: KGHSH, LQKENI. This CDR3 comprises 13 residues.

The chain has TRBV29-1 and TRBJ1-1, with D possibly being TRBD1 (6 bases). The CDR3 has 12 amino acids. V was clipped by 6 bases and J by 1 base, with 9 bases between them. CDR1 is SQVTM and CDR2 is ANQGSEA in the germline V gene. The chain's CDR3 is CSVARGNTEAFF. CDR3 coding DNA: TGCAGCGTGGCCAGGGGGAACACTGAAGCTTTCTTT.

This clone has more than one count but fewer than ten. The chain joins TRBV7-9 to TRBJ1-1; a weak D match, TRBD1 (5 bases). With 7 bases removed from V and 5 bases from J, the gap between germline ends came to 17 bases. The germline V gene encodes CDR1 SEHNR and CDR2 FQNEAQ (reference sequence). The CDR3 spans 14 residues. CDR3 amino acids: CASNQLGARTEAFF. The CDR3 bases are TGTGCCAGCAACCAGTTAGGGGCGAGAACTGAAGCTTTCTTT.

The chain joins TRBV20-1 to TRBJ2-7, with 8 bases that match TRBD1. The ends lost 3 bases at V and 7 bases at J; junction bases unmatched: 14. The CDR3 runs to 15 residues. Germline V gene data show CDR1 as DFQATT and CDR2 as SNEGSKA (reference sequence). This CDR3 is CSASPLDRVAIEQYF. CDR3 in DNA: TGCAGTGCTAGTCCTTTGGACAGGGTGGCCATAGAGCAGTACTTC.

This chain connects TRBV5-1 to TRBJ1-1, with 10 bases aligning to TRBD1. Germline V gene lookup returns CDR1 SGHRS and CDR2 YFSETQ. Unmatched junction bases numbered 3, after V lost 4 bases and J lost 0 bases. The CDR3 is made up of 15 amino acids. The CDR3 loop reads CASSPDRGVNTEAFF. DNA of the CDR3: TGCGCCAGCAGCCCGGACAGGGGGGTGAACACTGAAGCTTTCTTT.

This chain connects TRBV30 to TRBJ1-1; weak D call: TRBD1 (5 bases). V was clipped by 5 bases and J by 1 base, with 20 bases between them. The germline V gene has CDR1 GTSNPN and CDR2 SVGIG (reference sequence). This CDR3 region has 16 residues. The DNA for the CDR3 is TGTGCCTGGGGAGGGGAGGTAGTCAGGCAGAACACTGAAGCTTTCTTT. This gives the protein CAWGGEVVRQNTEAFF. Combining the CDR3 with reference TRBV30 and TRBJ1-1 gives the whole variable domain SQTIHQWPATLVQPVGSPLSLECTVEGTSNPNLYWYRQAAGRGLQLLFYSVGIGQISSEVPQNLSASRPQDRQFILSSKKLLLSDSGFYLCAWGGEVVRQNTEAFFGQGTRLTVV.

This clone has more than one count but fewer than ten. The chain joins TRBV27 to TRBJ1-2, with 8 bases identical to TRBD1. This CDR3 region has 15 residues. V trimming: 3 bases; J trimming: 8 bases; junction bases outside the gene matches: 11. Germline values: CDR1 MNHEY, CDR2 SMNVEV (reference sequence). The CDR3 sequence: CASSLVPGQEWGYTF. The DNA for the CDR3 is TGTGCCAGCAGTTTGGTCCCGGGACAGGAATGGGGCTACACCTTC.

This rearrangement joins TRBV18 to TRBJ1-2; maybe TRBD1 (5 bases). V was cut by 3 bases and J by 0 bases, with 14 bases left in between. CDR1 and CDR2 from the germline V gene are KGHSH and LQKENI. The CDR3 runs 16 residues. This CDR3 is CASSPLKTETNYGYTF. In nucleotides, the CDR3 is TGTGCCAGCTCACCTCTAAAGACAGAAACTAACTATGGCTACACCTTC.

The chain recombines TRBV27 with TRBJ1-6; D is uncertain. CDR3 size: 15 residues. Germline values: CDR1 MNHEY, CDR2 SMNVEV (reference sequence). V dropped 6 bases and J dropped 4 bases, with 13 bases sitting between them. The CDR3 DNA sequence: TGTGCCAGCAGCACCTTGGGGAGTTATAATTCACCCCTCCACTTT. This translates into CASSTLGSYNSPLHF.

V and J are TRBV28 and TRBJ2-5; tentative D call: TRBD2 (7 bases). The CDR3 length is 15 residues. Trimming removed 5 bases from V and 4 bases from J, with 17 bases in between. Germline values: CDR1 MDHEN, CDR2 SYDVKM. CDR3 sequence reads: CASSTWGAGAETQYF. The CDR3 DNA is TGTGCCAGCAGTACTTGGGGGGCGGGAGCAGAGACCCAGTACTTC.

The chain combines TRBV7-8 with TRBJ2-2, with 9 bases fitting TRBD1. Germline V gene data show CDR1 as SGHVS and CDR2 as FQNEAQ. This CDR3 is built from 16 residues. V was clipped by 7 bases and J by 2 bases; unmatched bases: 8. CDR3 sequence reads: CASTRPGQGNTGELFF. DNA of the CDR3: TGTGCCAGCACCCGTCCGGGACAGGGCAACACCGGGGAGCTGTTTTTT.

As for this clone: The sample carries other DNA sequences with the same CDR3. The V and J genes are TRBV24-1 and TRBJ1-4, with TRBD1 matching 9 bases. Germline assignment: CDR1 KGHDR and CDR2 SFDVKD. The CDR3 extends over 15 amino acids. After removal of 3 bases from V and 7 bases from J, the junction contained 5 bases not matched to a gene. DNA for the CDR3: TGTGCCACCAGTGATCCGGGACAGGGTGGTGAAAAACTGTTTTTT. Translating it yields CATSDPGQGGEKLFF.

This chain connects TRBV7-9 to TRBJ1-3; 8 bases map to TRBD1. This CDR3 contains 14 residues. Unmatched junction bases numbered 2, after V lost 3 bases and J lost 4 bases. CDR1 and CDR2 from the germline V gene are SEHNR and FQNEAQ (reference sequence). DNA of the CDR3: TGTGCCAGCAGCTTCAGGGGGCAAGGAAACACCATATATTTT. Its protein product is CASSFRGQGNTIYF. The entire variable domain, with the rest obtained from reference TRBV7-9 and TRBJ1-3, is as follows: DTGVSQNPRHKITKRGQNVTFRCDPISEHNRLYWYRQTLGQGPEFLTYFQNEAQLEKSRLLSDRFSAERPKGSFSTLEIQRTEQGDSAMYLCASSFRGQGNTIYFGEGSWLTVV.

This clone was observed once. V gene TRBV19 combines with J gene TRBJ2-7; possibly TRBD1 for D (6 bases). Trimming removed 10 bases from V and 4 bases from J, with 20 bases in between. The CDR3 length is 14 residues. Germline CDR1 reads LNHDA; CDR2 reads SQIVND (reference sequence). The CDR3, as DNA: TGTGCCACCTCCGACAGGAATTATCCTTACGAGCAGTACGTC. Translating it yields CATSDRNYPYEQYV.

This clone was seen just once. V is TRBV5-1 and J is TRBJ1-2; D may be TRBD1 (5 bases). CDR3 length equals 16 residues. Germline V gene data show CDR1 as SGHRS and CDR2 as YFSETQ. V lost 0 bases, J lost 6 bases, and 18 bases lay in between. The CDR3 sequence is CASSLGGSLELDGYTF. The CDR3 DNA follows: TGCGCCAGCAGCTTGGGGGGCAGCCTCGAGCTTGATGGCTACACCTTC.

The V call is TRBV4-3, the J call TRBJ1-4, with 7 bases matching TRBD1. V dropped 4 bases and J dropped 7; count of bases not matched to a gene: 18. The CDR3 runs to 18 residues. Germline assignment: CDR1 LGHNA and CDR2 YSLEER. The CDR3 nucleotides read TGCGCCAGCAGCCGCTCTTTGGAGACAGGGCTGGGTCTTGAAAAACTGTTTTTT. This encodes CASSRSLETGLGLEKLFF.

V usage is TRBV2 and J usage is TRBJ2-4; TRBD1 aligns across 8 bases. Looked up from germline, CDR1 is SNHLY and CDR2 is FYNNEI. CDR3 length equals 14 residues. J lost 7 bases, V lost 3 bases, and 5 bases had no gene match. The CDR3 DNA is TGTGCCAGCAGTGATCTGGCAGGGGGCAACATTCAGTACTTC. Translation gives CASSDLAGGNIQYF.

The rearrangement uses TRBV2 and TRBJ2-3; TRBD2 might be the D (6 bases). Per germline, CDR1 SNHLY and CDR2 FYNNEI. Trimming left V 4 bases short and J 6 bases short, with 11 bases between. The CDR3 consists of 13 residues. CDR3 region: CASSVGGLDTQYF. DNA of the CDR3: TGTGCCAGCAGTGTGGGGGGTTTGGATACGCAGTATTTT.

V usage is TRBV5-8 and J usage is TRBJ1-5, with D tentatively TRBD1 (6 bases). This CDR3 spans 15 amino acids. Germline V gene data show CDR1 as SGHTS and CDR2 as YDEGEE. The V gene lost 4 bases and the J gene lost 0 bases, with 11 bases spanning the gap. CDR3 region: CASSTGTNSNQPQHF. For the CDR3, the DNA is TGTGCCAGCAGCACCGGGACAAATAGCAATCAGCCCCAGCATTTT.

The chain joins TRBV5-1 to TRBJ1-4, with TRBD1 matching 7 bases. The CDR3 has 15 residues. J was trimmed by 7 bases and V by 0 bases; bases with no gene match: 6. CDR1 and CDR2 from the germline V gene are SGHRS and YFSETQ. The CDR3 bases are TGCGCCAGCAGCTTGGCAACAGGGGTGGCTGAAAAACTGTTTTTT. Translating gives CASSLATGVAEKLFF.

In DNA form, the CDR3 reads TGTGCCAGCAGTTACTCACAGGGCCGGGAGCAGTACTTC. Translated: CASSYSQGREQYF. This rearrangement joins TRBV6-5 to TRBJ2-7; tentative D call: TRBD1 (6 bases). Germline CDR1 and CDR2: MNHEY and SVGAGI. This CDR3 has 13 residues. The ends were cut back, 0 bases at V and 7 bases at J, with 10 bases in the middle.

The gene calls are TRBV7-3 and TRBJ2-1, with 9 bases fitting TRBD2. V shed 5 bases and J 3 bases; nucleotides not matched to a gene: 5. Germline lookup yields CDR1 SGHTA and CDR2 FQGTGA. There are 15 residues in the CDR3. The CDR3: CASSPQRGDYNEQFF. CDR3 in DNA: TGTGCCAGCAGCCCACAGCGGGGGGACTACAATGAGCAGTTCTTC.

The CDR3 DNA is TGTGCCAGCTCACCACAAGGACAGGGGCTAGGTGGAAACACCATATATTTT. It yields the protein CASSPQGQGLGGNTIYF. This chain connects TRBV18 to TRBJ1-3; 9 bases line up with TRBD1. The germline V gene has CDR1 KGHSH and CDR2 LQKENI. The V segment lost 1 base and the J segment 3 bases; nucleotides outside the gene matches: 7. The CDR3 loop spans 17 amino acids.

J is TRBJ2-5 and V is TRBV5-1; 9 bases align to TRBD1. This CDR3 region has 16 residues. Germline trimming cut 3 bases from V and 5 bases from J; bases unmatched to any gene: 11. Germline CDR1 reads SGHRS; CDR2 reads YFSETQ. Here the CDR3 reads CASSSLTGQGIETQYF. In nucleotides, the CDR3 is TGCGCCAGCAGCTCCCTGACGGGACAGGGAATCGAGACCCAGTACTTC.

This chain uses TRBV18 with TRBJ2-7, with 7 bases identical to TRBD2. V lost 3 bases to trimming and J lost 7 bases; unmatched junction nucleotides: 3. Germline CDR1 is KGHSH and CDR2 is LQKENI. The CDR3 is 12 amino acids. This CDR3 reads CASSPLGGEQYF. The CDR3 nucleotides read TGTGCCAGCTCACCGCTGGGAGGGGAGCAGTACTTC.

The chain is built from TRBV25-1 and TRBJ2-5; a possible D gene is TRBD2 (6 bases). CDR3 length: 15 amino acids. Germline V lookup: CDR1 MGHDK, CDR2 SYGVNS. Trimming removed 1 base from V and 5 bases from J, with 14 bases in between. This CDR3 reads CASSESGGRRETQYF. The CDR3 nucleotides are TGTGCCAGCAGTGAATCCGGGGGACGGCGGGAGACCCAGTACTTC.

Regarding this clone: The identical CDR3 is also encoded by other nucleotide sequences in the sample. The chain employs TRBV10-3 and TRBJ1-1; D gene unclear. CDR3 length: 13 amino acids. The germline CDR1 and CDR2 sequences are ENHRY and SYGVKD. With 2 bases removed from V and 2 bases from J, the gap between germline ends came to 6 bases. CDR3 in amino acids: CAISEQENTEAFF. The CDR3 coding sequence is TGTGCCATCAGTGAGCAGGAAAACACTGAAGCTTTCTTT.